The next 7 T cell receptor beta chains were all read from a single sample in a study of blood T cell repertoires in COVID-19. The assay was immunoSEQ multiplex PCR, and TCRdb's table has in-frame clones only and misses some. This table has 110,000 or so clones, 85% to 90% appearing once. Sequencing was done on a sample of peripheral blood. These receptors came from an older woman with COVID-19, enrolled during active disease.

This chain uses TRBV5-4 with TRBJ1-5; 8 nucleotides match TRBD1. Germline V CDR1 and CDR2: SGHNT, YYREEE (reference sequence). Losses at the gene ends were 4 bases for V and 10 bases for J; bases not matched to a gene: 10. This CDR3 is built from 14 residues. CDR3 nucleotides: TGTGCCAGCAGCCTCCAGGGGGCGGGTGGACCCCAGCATTTT. Protein product: CASSLQGAGGPQHF.

V is TRBV19 and J is TRBJ2-4, with TRBD2 matching 10 bases. The V segment lost 7 bases and the J segment 7 bases; nucleotides outside the gene matches: 10. Germline CDR1 reads LNHDA; CDR2 reads SQIVND (reference sequence). This CDR3 region has 15 residues. DNA for the CDR3: TGTGCCAGTACCACGAGCGGGGGGGCCACGAACATTCAGTACTTC. Protein sequence: CASTTSGGATNIQYF.

The chain is built from TRBV9 and TRBJ2-5, with 8 bases identical to TRBD1. Germline V gives CDR1 SGDLS, CDR2 YYNGEE. Trimming at V came to 3 bases and at J to 5 bases, leaving 9 bases not matched to a gene. CDR3 length: 15 residues. The chain's CDR3 is CASSASGTGSETQYF. CDR3 sequence (DNA): TGTGCCAGCAGCGCATCCGGGACAGGTTCGGAGACCCAGTACTTC.

CDR3 in amino acids: CASSLAGQGGDTQYF. The CDR3 DNA sequence: TGCGCCAGCAGCTTGGCCGGACAGGGAGGAGATACGCAGTATTTT. The chain employs TRBV5-1 and TRBJ2-3, with 8 bases aligning to TRBD1. The germline V gene has CDR1 SGHRS and CDR2 YFSETQ. V trimming: 0 bases; J trimming: 5 bases; junction bases outside the gene matches: 5. The CDR3 is 15 residues long.

This clone was recorded a few times. J is TRBJ2-5 and V is TRBV29-1; no firm D call. The CDR3 consists of 13 residues. Trimming removed 2 bases from V and 1 base from J, with 8 bases in between. CDR1 is SQVTM and CDR2 is ANQGSEA in the germline V gene. This CDR3 reads CSVEFRIQETQYF. The DNA of the CDR3 is TGCAGCGTTGAATTCCGTATCCAAGAGACCCAGTACTTC.

This chain connects TRBV6-5 to TRBJ1-4; possibly TRBD1 for D (5 bases). CDR1 is MNHEY and CDR2 is SVGAGI in the germline V gene. V was shortened by 6 bases and J by 5 bases, with 10 bases between the two germline ends. This CDR3 has 13 amino acids. CDR3 residues: CASRMGQNEKLFF. CDR3 sequence (DNA): TGTGCCAGCAGGATGGGGCAGAATGAAAAACTGTTTTTT.

The chain links TRBV5-1 to TRBJ1-4; maybe TRBD1 (5 bases). Germline values: CDR1 SGHRS, CDR2 YFSETQ. CDR3 length: 15 amino acids. The V end lost 0 bases, the J end lost 7 bases, and 13 bases lay between the germline ends. CDR3 protein: CASSLVSGPTEKLFF. The DNA of the CDR3 is TGCGCCAGCAGCTTGGTGTCAGGGCCAACTGAAAAACTGTTTTTT.